This T cell receptor (beta chain) was recorded in a study of Ad26.COV2.S vaccination and SARS-CoV-2 variants. For the study at large: Into the muscle, Ad26.COV2.S was dosed once or twice, 56 days apart. Study conclusions and caveats: While placebo recipients had lower spike-specific TCR breadth, vaccine recipients had more. Breadth and depth estimates from TCRs may understate total T cell responses.

A remark on this clone: Its antigen is undetermined.

The CDR3 sequence is 13 residues long. V lost 6 bases and J lost 9, with 18 bases in between. Germline V gene lookup returns CDR1 SGHRS and CDR2 YFSETQ. The treatment is: roughly 19 received Ad26.COV2.S at low or high dose, single or two shots; several received placebo; per-sample allocation not given. Day 63 following the first vaccine or placebo injection was when the samples were taken. The sample came from a Boston adult aged 18-55 years. Produced via immunoSEQ multiplex PCR; TCRdb's table is partial and in-frame only. The profile covers 400,000 to 450,000 clones, with 90% appearing a single time and 9% to 15% taken by the ten largest.

The starting material was peripheral blood, obtained in a trial of Ad26.COV2.S vaccine versus placebo. The source is a person between 18 and 60 years old who received the Ad26.COV2.S COVID-19 vaccine or a placebo. V and J are TRBV5-1 and TRBJ1-1, with a weak D call TRBD1 (5 bases). The CDR3 loop is CASTQGPAGQAFF. The CDR3 nucleotides read TGCGCCAGCACCCAAGGTCCGGCAGGGCAAGCTTTCTTT.